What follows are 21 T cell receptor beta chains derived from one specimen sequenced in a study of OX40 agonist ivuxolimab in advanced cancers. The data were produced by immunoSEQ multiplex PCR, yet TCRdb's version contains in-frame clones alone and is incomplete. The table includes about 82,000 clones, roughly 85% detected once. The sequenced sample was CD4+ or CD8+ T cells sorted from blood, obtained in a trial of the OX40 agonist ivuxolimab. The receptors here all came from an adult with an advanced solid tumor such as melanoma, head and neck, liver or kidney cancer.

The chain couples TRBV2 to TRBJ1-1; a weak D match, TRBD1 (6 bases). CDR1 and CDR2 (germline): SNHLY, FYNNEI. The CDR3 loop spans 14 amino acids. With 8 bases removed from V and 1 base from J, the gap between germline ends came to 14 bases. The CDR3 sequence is CASGGPAQNTEAFF. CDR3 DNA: TGTGCCAGCGGGGGGCCAGCACAGAACACTGAAGCTTTCTTT.

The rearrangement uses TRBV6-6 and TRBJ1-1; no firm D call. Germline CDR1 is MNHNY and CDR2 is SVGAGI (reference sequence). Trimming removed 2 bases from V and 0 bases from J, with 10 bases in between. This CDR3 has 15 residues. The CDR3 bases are TGTGCCAGCAGTTACATGGCTGGGATGAACACTGAAGCTTTCTTT. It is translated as CASSYMAGMNTEAFF.

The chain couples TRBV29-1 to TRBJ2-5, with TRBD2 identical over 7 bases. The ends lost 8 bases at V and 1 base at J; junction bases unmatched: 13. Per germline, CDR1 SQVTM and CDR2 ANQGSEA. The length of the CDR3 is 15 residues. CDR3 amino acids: CSLQGGLSVQETQYF. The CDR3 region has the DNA TGCAGCCTTCAGGGAGGGCTCTCCGTCCAAGAGACCCAGTACTTC.

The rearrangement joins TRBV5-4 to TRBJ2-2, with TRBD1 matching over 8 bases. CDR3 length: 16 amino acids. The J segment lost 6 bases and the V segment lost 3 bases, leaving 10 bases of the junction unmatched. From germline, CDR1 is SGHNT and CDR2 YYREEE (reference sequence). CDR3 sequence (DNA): TGTGCCAGCAGCTACGACAGGGGAACTCGTCCCGGGGAGCTGTTTTTT. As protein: CASSYDRGTRPGELFF.

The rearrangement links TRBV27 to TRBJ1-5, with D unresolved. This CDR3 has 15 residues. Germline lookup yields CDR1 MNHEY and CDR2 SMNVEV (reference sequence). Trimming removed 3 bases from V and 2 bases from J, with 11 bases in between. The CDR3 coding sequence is TGTGCCAGCAGTTTCGACGGTTGGGGCAATCAGCCCCAGCATTTT. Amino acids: CASSFDGWGNQPQHF.

CDR3 amino acids: CASSYRIEETQYF. DNA of the CDR3: TGTGCCAGCAGTTATCGGATCGAAGAGACCCAGTACTTC. The gene calls are TRBV6-5 and TRBJ2-5; D is undetermined. Germline assignment: CDR1 MNHEY and CDR2 SVGAGI. The V and J ends lost 3 bases and 3 bases respectively, with 8 bases between them. The CDR3 totals 13 residues.

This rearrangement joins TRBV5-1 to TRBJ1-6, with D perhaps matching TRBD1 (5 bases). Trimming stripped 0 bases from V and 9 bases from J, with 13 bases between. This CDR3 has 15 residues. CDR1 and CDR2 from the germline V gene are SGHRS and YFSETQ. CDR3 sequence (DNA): TGCGCCAGCAGCTTGGGACAGTTGGAGGGTTCACCCCTCCACTTT. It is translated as CASSLGQLEGSPLHF.

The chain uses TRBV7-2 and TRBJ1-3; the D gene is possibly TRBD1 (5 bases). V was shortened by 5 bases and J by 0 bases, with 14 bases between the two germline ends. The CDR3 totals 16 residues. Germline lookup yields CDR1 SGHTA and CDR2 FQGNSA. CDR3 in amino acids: CASSAVDKSSGNTIYF. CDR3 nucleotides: TGTGCCAGCAGCGCGGTGGACAAGAGCTCTGGAAACACCATATATTTT.

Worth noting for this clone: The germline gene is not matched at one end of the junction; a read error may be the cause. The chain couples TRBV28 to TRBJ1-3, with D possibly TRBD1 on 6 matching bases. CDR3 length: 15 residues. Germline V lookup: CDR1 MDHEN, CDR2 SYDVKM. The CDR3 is CANSPGQLEGRTIYF. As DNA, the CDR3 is TGTGCCAACAGTCCCGGACAGCTCGAGGGTCGGACCATATATTTT.

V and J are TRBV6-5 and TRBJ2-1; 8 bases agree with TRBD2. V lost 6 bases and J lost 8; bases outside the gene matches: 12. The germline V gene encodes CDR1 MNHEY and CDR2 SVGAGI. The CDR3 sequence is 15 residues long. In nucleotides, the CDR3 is TGTGCCAGCAGGAATAGCGGGGCGGCGGTTGATGAGCAGTTCTTC. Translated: CASRNSGAAVDEQFF.

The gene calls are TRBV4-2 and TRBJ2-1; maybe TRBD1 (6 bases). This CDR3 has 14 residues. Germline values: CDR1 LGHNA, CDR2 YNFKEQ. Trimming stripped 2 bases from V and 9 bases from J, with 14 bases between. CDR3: CASSQPSRGFEQFF. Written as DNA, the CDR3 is TGTGCCAGCAGCCAACCCTCCAGGGGCTTTGAGCAGTTCTTC.

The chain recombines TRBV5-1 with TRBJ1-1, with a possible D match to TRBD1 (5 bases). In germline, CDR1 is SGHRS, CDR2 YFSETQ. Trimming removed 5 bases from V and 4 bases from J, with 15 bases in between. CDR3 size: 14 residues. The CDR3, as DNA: TGCGCCAGCAGTCGGTCGCGGGGGTTCACTGAAGCTTTCTTT. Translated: CASSRSRGFTEAFF.

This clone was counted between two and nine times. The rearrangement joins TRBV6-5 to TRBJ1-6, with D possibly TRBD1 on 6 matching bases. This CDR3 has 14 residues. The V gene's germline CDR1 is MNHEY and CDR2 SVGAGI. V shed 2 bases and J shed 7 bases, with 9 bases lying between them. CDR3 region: CASSYRGNNSPLHF. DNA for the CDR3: TGTGCCAGCAGTTACAGGGGGAACAATTCACCCCTCCACTTT.

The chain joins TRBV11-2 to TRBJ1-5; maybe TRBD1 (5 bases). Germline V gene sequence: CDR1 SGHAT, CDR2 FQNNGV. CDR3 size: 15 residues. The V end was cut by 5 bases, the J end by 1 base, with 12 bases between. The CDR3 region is CASSGRTPSNQPQHF. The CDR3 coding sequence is TGTGCCAGCAGCGGTCGGACACCCAGCAATCAGCCCCAGCATTTT.

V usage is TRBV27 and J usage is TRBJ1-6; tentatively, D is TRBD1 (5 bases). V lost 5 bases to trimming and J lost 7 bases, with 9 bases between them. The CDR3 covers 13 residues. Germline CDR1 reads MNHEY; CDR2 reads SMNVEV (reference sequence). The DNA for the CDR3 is TGTGCCAGCAGTCTAGGGGTAAATTCACCCCTCCACTTT. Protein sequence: CASSLGVNSPLHF.

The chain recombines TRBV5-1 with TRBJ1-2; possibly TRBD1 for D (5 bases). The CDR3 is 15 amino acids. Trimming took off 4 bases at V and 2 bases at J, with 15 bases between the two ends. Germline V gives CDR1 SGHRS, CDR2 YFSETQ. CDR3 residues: CASSDRDPRNYGYTF. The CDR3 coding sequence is TGCGCCAGCAGCGACCGGGACCCCAGGAACTATGGCTACACCTTC.

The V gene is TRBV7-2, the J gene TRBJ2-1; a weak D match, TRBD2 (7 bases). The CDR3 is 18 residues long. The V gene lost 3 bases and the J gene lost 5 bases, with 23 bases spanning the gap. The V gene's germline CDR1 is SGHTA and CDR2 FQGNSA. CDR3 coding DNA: TGTGCCAGCAGCTTTACGGCCTACGGGGGGCGATCGGACAATGAGCAGTTCTTC. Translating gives CASSFTAYGGRSDNEQFF.

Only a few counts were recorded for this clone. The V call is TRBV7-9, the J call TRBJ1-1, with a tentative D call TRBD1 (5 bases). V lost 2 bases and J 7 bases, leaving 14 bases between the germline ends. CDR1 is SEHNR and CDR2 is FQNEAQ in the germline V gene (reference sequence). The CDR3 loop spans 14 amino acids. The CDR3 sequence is CASSLQGVSSEAFF. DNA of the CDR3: TGTGCCAGCAGCTTACAGGGTGTATCGAGTGAAGCTTTCTTT.

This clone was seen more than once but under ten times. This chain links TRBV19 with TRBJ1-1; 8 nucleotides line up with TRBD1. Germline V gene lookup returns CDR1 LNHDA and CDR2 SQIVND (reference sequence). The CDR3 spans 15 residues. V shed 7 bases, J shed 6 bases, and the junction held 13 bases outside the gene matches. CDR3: CASNRGGAGGSEAFF. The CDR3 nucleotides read TGTGCCAGTAATAGGGGTGGGGCAGGGGGCTCTGAAGCTTTCTTT.

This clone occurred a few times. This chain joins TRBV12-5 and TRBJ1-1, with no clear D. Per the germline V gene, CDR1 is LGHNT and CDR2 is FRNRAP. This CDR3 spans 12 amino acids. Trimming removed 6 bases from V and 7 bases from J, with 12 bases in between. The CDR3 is CASGWGGGEAFF. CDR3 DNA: TGTGCTAGTGGGTGGGGAGGCGGTGAAGCTTTCTTT.

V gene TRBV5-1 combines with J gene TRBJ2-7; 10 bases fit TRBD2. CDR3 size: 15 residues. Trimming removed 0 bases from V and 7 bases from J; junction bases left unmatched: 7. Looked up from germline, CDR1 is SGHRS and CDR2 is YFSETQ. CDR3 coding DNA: TGCGCCAGCAGCTTGGGGGCTAGCGGGGGTAGGGAGCAGTACTTC. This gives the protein CASSLGASGGREQYF.